These 19 T cell receptor beta chains share one sample of origin, sequenced in a study of identical twins. Using its own MiXCR run on the 5' RACE reads, TCRdb lists one record per CDR3 protein. The sample includes hundreds of thousands of distinct CDR3 sequences, 21% seen only once; the top ten take roughly 4.3%. This sample also appeared in a second study, on T cells expressing NK-cell markers.

Sequencing was performed on PBMCs. The receptors were gathered from a woman under 30 in good health.

J is TRBJ2-1 and V is TRBV27; no clear D. CDR3 length: 13 residues. Germline V gene data show CDR1 as MNHEY and CDR2 as SMNVEV (reference sequence). The V gene lost 3 bases and the J gene lost 5 bases, with 8 bases spanning the gap. DNA of the CDR3: TGTGCCAGCAGTTTTAACGGAAACAATGAGCAGTTCTTC. Protein sequence: CASSFNGNNEQFF.

In its sample, this clonotype was seen a few times. The genes are TRBV6-1 and TRBJ2-7; TRBD1 agrees at 7 bases. Looked up from germline, CDR1 is MNHNS and CDR2 is SASEGT. The CDR3 consists of 13 residues. V was clipped by 8 bases and J by 2 bases; unmatched bases: 6. The CDR3 bases are TGTGCCAGCGGTCAGGGGGACGCCTACGAGCAGTACTTC. Amino acids: CASGQGDAYEQYF.

The rearrangement links TRBV12-3 or TRBV12-4 to TRBJ2-7; D is ambiguous. The V end lost 2 bases, the J end lost 2 bases, and 10 bases lay between the germline ends. The CDR3 is 14 amino acids. CDR3 nucleotide sequence: TGTGCCAGCAGTTTAACCTTCGACCCCTACGAGCAGTACTTC. It codes for CASSLTFDPYEQYF.

Ten or more counts support this clonotype. The chain has TRBV12-3 or TRBV12-4 and TRBJ1-5; no clear D gene. This CDR3 is built from 12 residues. Trimming removed 2 bases from V and 6 bases from J, with 5 bases in between. CDR3 in DNA: TGTGCCAGCAGTTTATTCGGTCAGCCCCAGCATTTT. Translating it yields CASSLFGQPQHF.

This clonotype came up a few times. V usage is TRBV20-1 and J usage is TRBJ2-7; the D is unclear. The CDR3 extends over 11 amino acids. Germline CDR1 DFQATT, CDR2 SNEGSKA (reference sequence). With 3 bases removed from V and 2 bases from J, the gap between germline ends came to 5 bases. For the CDR3, the DNA is TGCAGTGCTAGTCCAGCCTACGAGCAGTACTTC. This translates into CSASPAYEQYF.

This clonotype was picked up many times. The rearrangement uses TRBV2 and TRBJ2-6; tentative D call: TRBD2 (6 bases). The V and J ends lost 5 bases and 1 base respectively, with 12 bases between them. CDR3 size: 16 residues. CDR1 is SNHLY, CDR2 FYNNEI, per germline. The CDR3 loop is CASSILGGSGANVLTF. CDR3 nucleotide sequence: TGTGCCAGCAGTATTCTCGGGGGATCTGGGGCCAACGTCCTGACTTTC.

There are many counts of this clonotype. This chain joins TRBV5-1 and TRBJ2-7, with D tentatively TRBD1 or TRBD2 (6 bases each). Trimming took off 5 bases at V and 2 bases at J, with 11 bases between the two ends. The CDR3 extends over 13 amino acids. Germline V gene sequence: CDR1 SGHRS, CDR2 YFSETQ. The CDR3 loop reads CASSGGGAYEQYF. In DNA form, the CDR3 reads TGCGCCAGCAGTGGAGGGGGAGCCTACGAGCAGTACTTC.

The rearrangement uses TRBV6-1 and TRBJ2-7, with 10 bases matching TRBD1. The CDR3 contains 15 residues. Germline V CDR1 and CDR2: MNHNS, SASEGT. The trim removed 6 bases at V and 4 bases at J, leaving 9 bases unmatched. The CDR3 bases are TGTGCCAGCAGCCCCGCTCAGGGACAGGGGTACGAGCAGTACTTC. Translating gives CASSPAQGQGYEQYF.

J is TRBJ2-3 and V is TRBV20-1, with TRBD2 matching 10 bases. The CDR3 spans 14 residues. Germline values: CDR1 DFQATT, CDR2 SNEGSKA (reference sequence). The ends lost 6 bases at V and 7 bases at J; junction bases unmatched: 10. Here the CDR3 DNA reads TGCAGTGCCACCAGCGGGGGGGCTTCAAATACGCAGTATTTT. It encodes CSATSGGASNTQYF.

The table lists this clonotype with a few counts. The chain joins TRBV5-5 to TRBJ2-7, with D perhaps matching TRBD2 (5 bases). The germline V gene encodes CDR1 SGHKS and CDR2 YYEKEE (reference sequence). Trimming stripped 2 bases from V and 3 bases from J, with 12 bases between. The CDR3 totals 14 residues. For the CDR3, the DNA is TGTGCCAGCAGCTTTCTCCCTAGCAGCTACGAGCAGTACTTC. This sequence encodes CASSFLPSSYEQYF.

The chain uses TRBV29-1 and TRBJ2-3; 9 bases fit TRBD2. From germline, CDR1 is SQVTM and CDR2 ANQGSEA. J was trimmed by 2 bases and V by 3 bases; bases with no gene match: 6. The CDR3 loop spans 15 amino acids. The CDR3 bases are TGCAGCGTTGATGGGTCTAGCGGGGACACAGATACGCAGTATTTT. As protein: CSVDGSSGDTDTQYF.

The rearrangement uses TRBV18 and TRBJ2-5, with D possibly being TRBD2 (6 bases). V lost 2 bases and J 2 bases, leaving 9 bases between the germline ends. This CDR3 contains 14 residues. Germline values: CDR1 KGHSH, CDR2 LQKENI. DNA of the CDR3: TGTGCCAGCTCACCAGCTAGCGAGCAAGAGACCCAGTACTTC. Translation gives CASSPASEQETQYF.

The chain is built from TRBV20-1 and TRBJ2-1; D not resolved. This CDR3 comprises 15 residues. V lost 5 bases and J 1 base, leaving 15 bases between the germline ends. Germline CDR1 is DFQATT and CDR2 is SNEGSKA (reference sequence). CDR3 nucleotide sequence: TGCAGTGCTGCGACTGGCGGCGAATCCTACAATGAGCAGTTCTTC. It yields the protein CSAATGGESYNEQFF.

Regarding this clonotype: Being one base from a much bigger clone, this may be a read error. The genes are TRBV12-3 or TRBV12-4 and TRBJ1-2; no reliable D call. The CDR3 sequence is 14 residues long. With 3 bases removed from V and 4 bases from J, the gap between germline ends came to 12 bases. The CDR3 sequence: CASSFGTATYGYTF. The CDR3, as DNA: TGTGCCAGCAGTTTCGGCACGGCGACCTATGGCTACACCTTC.

This clonotype appeared a few times. The chain joins TRBV10-2 to TRBJ2-3, with D uncertain. The CDR3 has 13 residues. The germline V gene has CDR1 WSHSY and CDR2 SAAADI. The V and J ends lost 10 bases and 7 bases respectively, with 18 bases between them. The CDR3 here is CATRPPLGYTQYF. The DNA of the CDR3 is TGCGCCACCCGACCCCCCCTGGGGTATACGCAGTATTTT.

This clonotype was recorded only once. This chain uses TRBV7-6 with TRBJ2-7; TRBD2 agrees at 9 bases. This CDR3 comprises 16 residues. Trimming removed 5 bases from V and 0 bases from J; junction bases left unmatched: 8. CDR1 SGHVS and CDR2 FNYEAQ come from the germline V gene. For the CDR3, the DNA is TGTGCCAGCAGCCCGAGCGGGGGGCTGAGCTCCTACGAGCAGTACTTC. Amino acids: CASSPSGGLSSYEQYF.

V usage is TRBV7-2 and J usage is TRBJ2-5; D unresolved. The germline V gene has CDR1 SGHTA and CDR2 FQGNSA. This CDR3 has 13 amino acids. V lost 5 bases, J lost 2 bases, and 9 bases lay in between. The CDR3 reads CASSAVLQETQYF. CDR3 nucleotides: TGTGCCAGCAGCGCGGTACTTCAAGAGACCCAGTACTTC.

Many counts were recorded for this clonotype. The gene calls are TRBV20-1 and TRBJ2-1; maybe TRBD2 (6 bases). CDR1 and CDR2 (germline): DFQATT, SNEGSKA (reference sequence). The germline V and J ends were trimmed by 6 bases and 2 bases, with 17 bases remaining between them. The length of the CDR3 is 15 residues. In nucleotides, the CDR3 is TGCAGTGCAGCCCATGGCGGAGGGGCCTACAATGAGCAGTTCTTC. Translating gives CSAAHGGGAYNEQFF.

This clonotype was observed a few times. The chain uses TRBV12-3 or TRBV12-4 and TRBJ2-1, with 10 bases that match TRBD1. V lost 5 bases, J lost 9 bases, and 4 bases stayed unmatched. The CDR3 contains 13 residues. The CDR3 loop is CASSVTGGREQFF. CDR3 in DNA: TGTGCCAGCAGTGTGACAGGGGGCCGTGAGCAGTTCTTC.